One sample yielded the 18 T cell receptor beta chains listed below, sequenced in a study of monozygotic twins with inflammatory bowel disease. TCRdb derives one entry per CDR3 protein from the 5' RACE reads, leaving out DNA. This sample's table has about 93,000 distinct CDR3 sequences. Source material: blood. Receptors were obtained from a human donor with ulcerative colitis or Crohn's disease, or a healthy co-twin of an affected twin (not recorded which).

V gene TRBV2 combines with J gene TRBJ1-1; TCRdb selects TRBD1, and the lack of DNA leaves this call unchecked. Germline values: CDR1 SNHLY, CDR2 FYNNEI. The length of the CDR3 is 14 residues. This CDR3 reads CASSEGGRVTEAFF.

The genes are TRBV18 and TRBJ1-1. CDR1 and CDR2 from the germline V gene are KGHSH and LQKENI. The CDR3 is 14 residues long. The CDR3 is CASSPGQPNTEAFF.

This chain joins TRBV7-9 and TRBJ1-1. Germline V lookup: CDR1 SEHNR, CDR2 FQNEAQ (reference sequence). The CDR3 has 15 amino acids. CDR3 sequence: CASSWDAGSGTEAFF.

The genes are TRBV5-8 and TRBJ2-1; the D call from TCRdb, TRBD1, cannot be confirmed without DNA. Per the germline V gene, CDR1 is SGHTS and CDR2 is YDEGEE. The CDR3 consists of 17 residues. The CDR3 reads CASSRYRGTGGHNEQFF.

This clonotype is labeled medium-sized (0.01 to 0.1%) based on frequency. This chain connects TRBV7-9 to TRBJ1-1; TCRdb returns TRBD1, unconfirmable since there is no DNA. The germline gives CDR1 SEHNR, CDR2 FQNEAQ (reference sequence). This CDR3 is 16 amino acids long. The CDR3 spells CASSNHGRGPNTEAFF.

The chain recombines TRBV25-1 with TRBJ1-3; TCRdb picks TRBD1, but there is no DNA to check that call. Germline CDR1 and CDR2: MGHDK and SYGVNS. This CDR3 has 14 residues. CDR3 residues: CASSATGGGNTIYF.

This chain joins TRBV20-1 and TRBJ1-5; the D gene TCRdb calls, TRBD1, cannot be checked with no DNA. Germline V gene sequence: CDR1 DFQATT, CDR2 SNEGSKA (reference sequence). The CDR3 contains 15 residues. CDR3: CSARPGNGPNQPQHF.

The chain carries TRBV18 and TRBJ1-3. The germline V gene encodes CDR1 KGHSH and CDR2 LQKENI. The CDR3 sequence is 15 residues long. The CDR3 loop is CASSPQGTSGNTIYF.

The rearrangement links TRBV5-1 to TRBJ2-7; the D gene TCRdb calls, TRBD1, cannot be checked with no DNA. In germline, CDR1 is SGHRS, CDR2 YFSETQ. CDR3 length equals 14 residues. The CDR3: CASSLGDRAGEQYF.

The chain uses TRBV10-3 and TRBJ2-7; absent DNA, TCRdb's TRBD1 call cannot be checked. The CDR3 runs 13 residues. Germline CDR1 ENHRY, CDR2 SYGVKD. CDR3: CAIRSTGLSEQYF.

The chain is built from TRBV7-9 and TRBJ1-5; TCRdb reports TRBD1, a call that lacks DNA to check it against. The CDR3 has 15 residues. The germline V gene has CDR1 SEHNR and CDR2 FQNEAQ (reference sequence). The CDR3 loop is CASSLGGAVDQPQHF.

This rearrangement joins TRBV29-1 to TRBJ2-2; the TCRdb call, TRBD1, lacks DNA for checking. Germline CDR1 and CDR2: SQVTM and ANQGSEA. CDR3 size: 13 residues. This CDR3 is CSVRRGTTGELFF.

This rearrangement joins TRBV3-1 to TRBJ2-7. Germline CDR1 and CDR2: LGHDT and YNNKEL (reference sequence). The length of the CDR3 is 12 residues. CDR3 in amino acids: CASSPDRREQYF.

The chain has TRBV29-1 and TRBJ2-7. Germline CDR1 reads SQVTM; CDR2 reads ANQGSEA. The CDR3 spans 11 residues. Here the CDR3 reads CSVAYAHEQYF.

The chain employs TRBV7-9 and TRBJ1-6. CDR3 length equals 13 residues. Germline values: CDR1 SEHNR, CDR2 FQNEAQ (reference sequence). CDR3 region: CASRRVGNSPLHF. Filled out from reference TRBV7-9 and TRBJ1-6, the complete variable domain reads DTGVSQNPRHKITKRGQNVTFRCDPISEHNRLYWYRQTLGQGPEFLTYFQNEAQLEKSRLLSDRFSAERPKGSFSTLEIQRTEQGDSAMYLCASRRVGNSPLHFGNGTRLTVT.

V and J are TRBV20-1 and TRBJ2-7; TCRdb calls TRBD1, which cannot be checked without DNA. The germline V gene encodes CDR1 DFQATT and CDR2 SNEGSKA (reference sequence). CDR3 length: 15 amino acids. Here the CDR3 reads CSARDPTGVSYEQYF.

The V and J genes are TRBV18 and TRBJ1-3; there is no DNA to check the TCRdb D call of TRBD1. The CDR3 loop spans 16 amino acids. Germline values: CDR1 KGHSH, CDR2 LQKENI. The CDR3 here is CASSPLTGHSGNTIYF.

V is TRBV25-1 and J is TRBJ2-7. This CDR3 region has 14 residues. Germline-derived CDR1 and CDR2 are MGHDK and SYGVNS. CDR3: CASSEYRAAYEQYF.